The 28 T cell receptor beta chains below all came from one sample that was sequenced in a study of radiotherapy plus CTLA-4 blockade in lung cancer. TCRdb keeps only in-frame clones here, not all; method: immunoSEQ multiplex PCR. The table records about 82,000 clones, around 72% of them present only once. Specimen: peripheral blood, collected from a patient treated with radiotherapy plus ipilimumab. The source of these receptors is a human donor with non-small cell lung cancer that progressed on radiotherapy plus ipilimumab.

The chain employs TRBV18 and TRBJ1-1, with 7 bases that match TRBD1. The CDR3 consists of 16 residues. The junction had 11 bases not matched to a gene; V was cut back by 2 bases and J by 5 bases. CDR1 and CDR2 (germline): KGHSH, LQKENI. The CDR3 DNA reads as TGTGCCAGCTCACCAACTAGCGACGCAGGGGGGACTGAAGCTTTCTTT. Amino acid sequence: CASSPTSDAGGTEAFF.

This clone ranks as medium-sized. V and J are TRBV19 and TRBJ2-3, with D perhaps given as TRBD1 or TRBD2 (5 bases each). The V end was cut by 1 base, the J end by 6 bases, with 5 bases between. This CDR3 comprises 12 residues. Germline V gene data show CDR1 as LNHDA and CDR2 as SQIVND (reference sequence). The CDR3 DNA reads as TGTGCCAGTAGTATAGGGGGGGATACGCAGTATTTT. This gives the protein CASSIGGDTQYF.

The rearrangement links TRBV7-9 to TRBJ2-7; 9 nucleotides line up with TRBD1. Trimming at V came to 6 bases and at J to 0 bases, leaving 6 bases not matched to a gene. CDR3 length equals 15 residues. Germline CDR1 and CDR2: SEHNR and FQNEAQ (reference sequence). CDR3 protein: CASSRDRAISYEQYF. In DNA, the CDR3 is TGTGCCAGCAGTCGGGACAGGGCGATCTCCTACGAGCAGTACTTC.

The V call is TRBV5-4, the J call TRBJ2-1, with 11 bases lining up with TRBD2. The CDR3 loop spans 15 amino acids. V lost 4 bases and J lost 6; bases outside the gene matches: 6. Germline loops: CDR1 SGHNT, CDR2 YYREEE (reference sequence). The CDR3 DNA is TGTGCCAGCAGCCGGCTAGCGGGAGGAAGCAATGAGCAGTTCTTC. Protein product: CASSRLAGGSNEQFF.

V usage is TRBV2 and J usage is TRBJ1-2; TRBD1 matches at 7 bases. Germline V gives CDR1 SNHLY, CDR2 FYNNEI. V shed 6 bases, J shed 6 bases, and the junction held 10 bases outside the gene matches. This CDR3 spans 14 amino acids. CDR3 sequence reads: CASRADREGDGYTF. CDR3 DNA: TGTGCCAGCAGGGCCGACAGGGAGGGGGATGGCTACACCTTC.

The chain has TRBV6-1 and TRBJ1-4; perhaps TRBD1 as D (6 bases). This CDR3 is 14 amino acids long. V was shortened by 4 bases and J by 8 bases, with 14 bases between the two germline ends. Per germline, CDR1 MNHNS and CDR2 SASEGT. The CDR3 nucleotides are TGTGCCAGCAGTGTCGCGGGGGCGCGGGAAAAACTGTTTTTT. It is translated as CASSVAGAREKLFF.

The rearrangement joins TRBV2 to TRBJ1-2, with TRBD1 identical over 9 bases. Germline CDR1 SNHLY, CDR2 FYNNEI. The length of the CDR3 is 17 residues. With V trimmed by 2 bases and J by 8 bases, 15 bases remained unmatched. DNA of the CDR3: TGTGCCAGCAGTGAATTGGGACAGGGATATAGTAGTTTCGGCTACACCTTC. Residues: CASSELGQGYSSFGYTF. Complete variable domain (other parts from reference TRBV2 and TRBJ1-2): EPEVTQTPSHQVTQMGQEVILRCVPISNHLYFYWYRQILGQKVEFLVSFYNNEISEKSEIFDDQFSVERPDGSNFTLKIRSTKLEDSAMYFCASSELGQGYSSFGYTFGSGTRLTVV.

The chain carries TRBV5-5 and TRBJ2-7, with TRBD1 matching over 11 bases. From germline, CDR1 is SGHKS and CDR2 YYEKEE (reference sequence). This CDR3 has 18 residues. V shed 2 bases, J shed 3 bases, and the junction held 13 bases outside the gene matches. The CDR3 here is CASSFRGQGVSGDYEQYF. As DNA, the CDR3 is TGTGCCAGCAGCTTTAGGGGACAGGGGGTTTCGGGGGACTACGAGCAGTACTTC. Looking up the rest from reference TRBV5-5 and TRBJ2-7 gives the full variable domain: DAGVTQSPTHLIKTRGQQVTLRCSPISGHKSVSWYQQVLGQGPQFIFQYYEKEERGRGNFPDRFSARQFPNYSSELNVNALLLGDSALYLCASSFRGQGVSGDYEQYFGPGTRLTVT.

This clone appeared a single time. The chain combines TRBV11-2 with TRBJ2-7; D might be TRBD2 (5 bases). The CDR3 length is 16 residues. The germline V gene has CDR1 SGHAT and CDR2 FQNNGV. Trimming shortened V by 1 base and J by 0 bases, and 13 bases separated the two germline ends. CDR3 nucleotide sequence: TGTGCCAGCAGCTTAGGCGGCGGAGGAACCTCCTACGAGCAGTACTTC. Its translation is CASSLGGGGTSYEQYF.

The chain has TRBV4-1 and TRBJ2-1; TRBD2 matches at 7 bases. Trimming at V came to 3 bases and at J to 0 bases, leaving 2 bases not matched to a gene. The CDR3 spans 15 residues. CDR1 and CDR2 (germline): MGHRA, YSYEKL. For the CDR3, the DNA is TGCGCCAGCAGCCATCCGGGAGGCTCCTACAATGAGCAGTTCTTC. Translated: CASSHPGGSYNEQFF.

The sample holds a few counts of this clone. The chain recombines TRBV10-1 with TRBJ1-1; tentatively, D is TRBD1 (5 bases). Trimming stripped 3 bases from V and 0 bases from J, with 8 bases between. There are 14 residues in the CDR3. The germline V gene encodes CDR1 WNHNN and CDR2 SYGVQD (reference sequence). The DNA for the CDR3 is TGCGCCAGCAGTGACACAGGTTTGAACACTGAAGCTTTCTTT. Translating gives CASSDTGLNTEAFF.

This chain links TRBV7-9 with TRBJ1-1; no reliable D call. The CDR3 totals 14 residues. V lost 4 bases and J lost 0, with 9 bases in between. The V gene's germline CDR1 is SEHNR and CDR2 FQNEAQ (reference sequence). CDR3 amino acids: CASSSSGMNTEAFF. The CDR3 coding sequence is TGTGCCAGCAGCTCATCCGGGATGAACACTGAAGCTTTCTTT.

The chain employs TRBV4-1 and TRBJ2-7; no definite D call. Per germline, CDR1 MGHRA and CDR2 YSYEKL. Trimming took off 5 bases at V and 2 bases at J, with 22 bases between the two ends. This CDR3 region has 17 residues. The CDR3: CASSASTGLRGPYEQYF. CDR3 DNA: TGCGCCAGCAGCGCCTCAACCGGTCTCAGAGGACCCTACGAGCAGTACTTC.

This clone was detected a few times. This chain connects TRBV4-2 to TRBJ1-2; D gene ambiguous. This CDR3 is 14 amino acids long. V was cut by 0 bases and J by 2 bases, with 7 bases left in between. Germline V gene sequence: CDR1 LGHNA, CDR2 YNFKEQ. The CDR3 reads CASSQDGLNYGYTF. In DNA form, the CDR3 reads TGTGCCAGCAGCCAAGATGGGTTAAACTATGGCTACACCTTC.

The chain links TRBV28 to TRBJ2-3; D unclear. V lost 5 bases, J lost 2 bases, and 11 bases lay in between. CDR1 is MDHEN, CDR2 SYDVKM, per germline. CDR3 length: 14 residues. CDR3 sequence (DNA): TGTGCCAGCAGTCCCCCGTTCATCACAGATACGCAGTATTTT. Protein product: CASSPPFITDTQYF.

This sequence joins TRBV11-3 and TRBJ2-1, with D perhaps TRBD1 or TRBD2 (5 bases each). Germline-derived CDR1 and CDR2 are SGHNT and YENEEA. V shed 2 bases and J shed 7 bases, with 9 bases lying between them. The CDR3 has 13 residues. CDR3 nucleotide sequence: TGTGCCAGCAGCTTACGAGGGACGAATGAGCAGTTCTTC. It encodes CASSLRGTNEQFF.

V and J are TRBV7-2 and TRBJ2-7; 7 bases fit TRBD1. V gave up 3 bases and J gave up 7 bases; unmatched junction bases: 9. This CDR3 is built from 14 residues. Per germline, CDR1 SGHTA and CDR2 FQGNSA. The CDR3 reads CASSFTPTGVEQYF. CDR3 nucleotide sequence: TGTGCCAGCAGCTTTACCCCCACAGGGGTAGAGCAGTACTTC.

This rearrangement joins TRBV28 to TRBJ1-5; D not resolved. The CDR3 contains 12 residues. V was clipped by 5 bases and J by 8 bases, with 10 bases between them. CDR1 and CDR2 (germline): MDHEN, SYDVKM. Written as DNA, the CDR3 is TGTGCCAGCAGTCGAAGTAAGGAGCCCCAGCATTTT. Protein sequence: CASSRSKEPQHF.

V is TRBV27 and J is TRBJ2-6; D could derive from TRBD1 or TRBD2 (5 bases each). The CDR3 consists of 17 residues. V dropped 0 bases and J dropped 2 bases, with 11 bases sitting between them. Per the germline V gene, CDR1 is MNHEY and CDR2 is SMNVEV (reference sequence). The CDR3 DNA sequence: TGTGCCAGCAGTTTATCGGGGCAGGGAGCTGGGGCCAACGTCCTGACTTTC. It translates to CASSLSGQGAGANVLTF.

The rearrangement joins TRBV30 to TRBJ1-1; D remains unclear. This CDR3 is built from 14 residues. Germline CDR1 reads GTSNPN; CDR2 reads SVGIG (reference sequence). V was trimmed by 0 bases and J by 0 bases, leaving 8 bases between them. CDR3 coding DNA: TGTGCCTGGAGTGTGGAACAGTTGAACACTGAAGCTTTCTTT. It yields the protein CAWSVEQLNTEAFF.

V and J are TRBV28 and TRBJ1-1; perhaps TRBD1 as D (5 bases). CDR1 is MDHEN, CDR2 SYDVKM, per germline. The CDR3 runs 16 residues. V was trimmed by 6 bases and J by 1 base, leaving 18 bases between them. CDR3 sequence (DNA): TGTGCCAGCAGGCCAGGGATTGGCGTAGGGAACACTGAAGCTTTCTTT. Translating it yields CASRPGIGVGNTEAFF. Together with reference TRBV28 and TRBJ1-1, the CDR3 gives the full variable domain: DVKVTQSSRYLVKRTGEKVFLECVQDMDHENMFWYRQDPGLGLRLIYFSYDVKMKEKGDIPEGYSVSREKKERFSLILESASTNQTSMYLCASRPGIGVGNTEAFFGQGTRLTVV.

J is TRBJ1-1 and V is TRBV7-8, with D unclear. Trimming took 5 bases from V and 3 from J, leaving 13 bases between them. This CDR3 contains 14 residues. CDR1 SGHVS and CDR2 FQNEAQ come from the germline V gene. Written as DNA, the CDR3 is TGTGCCAGCAGCCTACAGACCCGGGACACTGAAGCTTTCTTT. This gives the protein CASSLQTRDTEAFF.

The chain uses TRBV19 and TRBJ2-2; D remains unclear. Per germline, CDR1 LNHDA and CDR2 SQIVND (reference sequence). The CDR3 runs 14 residues. Trimming shortened V by 7 bases and J by 0 bases, and 9 bases separated the two germline ends. The CDR3 DNA follows: TGTGCCAGTATGATTGCCGCGAACACCGGGGAGCTGTTTTTT. Protein: CASMIAANTGELFF.

This chain connects TRBV29-1 to TRBJ2-1; the D gene is possibly TRBD2 (5 bases). V lost 4 bases and J 3 bases, leaving 10 bases between the germline ends. Germline V gives CDR1 SQVTM, CDR2 ANQGSEA. The CDR3 sequence is 13 residues long. This CDR3 reads CSVVAINYNEQFF. In nucleotides, the CDR3 is TGCAGCGTTGTAGCGATTAACTACAATGAGCAGTTCTTC.

The rearrangement links TRBV15 to TRBJ2-5, with 7 positions matching TRBD2. The CDR3 length is 15 residues. Losses at the gene ends were 2 bases for V and 4 bases for J; bases not matched to a gene: 7. Per germline, CDR1 LNHNV and CDR2 YYDKDF (reference sequence). The CDR3 DNA follows: TGTGCCACCAGCAGACCGCAGGGCGGGGGAGAGACCCAGTACTTC. Its translation is CATSRPQGGGETQYF.

The chain employs TRBV4-1 and TRBJ2-2; D may match TRBD1 or TRBD2 (6 bases each). V lost 7 bases to trimming and J lost 2 bases, with 14 bases between them. This CDR3 is built from 15 residues. Germline assignment: CDR1 MGHRA and CDR2 YSYEKL. CDR3 in DNA: TGCGCCAGCACCCGCGGGACACATAACACCGGGGAGCTGTTTTTT. Protein product: CASTRGTHNTGELFF.

This rearrangement joins TRBV14 to TRBJ1-1; the D gene is possibly TRBD1 (5 bases). The CDR3 runs to 15 residues. The ends were cut back, 0 bases at V and 7 bases at J, with 15 bases in the middle. Per germline, CDR1 SGHDN and CDR2 FVKESK. This CDR3 reads CASSQDGAGTGEAFF. The CDR3 region has the DNA TGTGCCAGCAGCCAAGACGGGGCAGGGACGGGTGAAGCTTTCTTT.

In this sample, this clone turned up a few times. The CDR3 coding sequence is TGTGCCAGCAGCAAGGGACAGAACCAAGAGACCCAGTACTTC. It translates to CASSKGQNQETQYF. V is TRBV5-5 and J is TRBJ2-5; 7 nucleotides align to TRBD1. V lost 4 bases, J lost 0 bases, and 3 bases stayed unmatched. The CDR3 runs 14 residues. Germline V gene lookup returns CDR1 SGHKS and CDR2 YYEKEE (reference sequence).